This T cell receptor beta chain was obtained from a study of Graves' ophthalmopathy and Graves' hyperthyroidism. For this clonotype: Its antigen is still unknown.

V lost 10 bases and J lost 8; bases outside the gene matches: 14. The germline CDR1 and CDR2 sequences are SNHLY and FYNNEI. The length of the CDR3 is 14 residues. Additional autoimmune diseases, uncontrolled infections, pregnancy or lactation disqualified patients. What supplied the PBMCs was roughly 10 ml of fresh peripheral blood. Amplification from RNA transcripts yielded the TCR beta CDR3 regions. The first round was an RT-PCR with HTBI primers, and the second round was a multiplex PCR. TCRdb used MiXCR to reprocess the multiplex PCR reads, holding one entry per CDR3 protein. The data hold around 660,000 distinct CDR3 sequences, with just over 40% observed a single time. Findings and limits, study-wide: As the model predicted ophthalmopathy progression, it achieved a sensitivity of nearly 71% and a specificity of 72.22%.

The sequence was collected from an adult man with Graves' ophthalmopathy. The chain uses TRBV2 and TRBJ1-3; 7 nucleotides line up with TRBD1. Material: peripheral blood. The CDR3 DNA follows: TGTGCCAACCAGGGGGTTAACTATGGCTACACCATATATTTT. It is translated as CANQGVNYGYTIYF.